The 10 T cell receptor beta chains below come from one sample, sequenced in a study of tumor-infiltrating lymphocytes in primary liver carcinoma. Germline DNA was also extracted, and blood RNA derived from unsorted whole blood. A constant-region primer served to make TCR beta cDNA from around 540 ng total RNA. Each TCR beta library was derived from three nested multiplex PCR rounds that employed slightly modified ARM-PCR. Researchers ran the first two PCR rounds for roughly 10 cycles each with TRBV1-TRBV30 forward primers and a C-beta reverse primer. TCRdb reanalysed the multiplex PCR reads using MiXCR and keeps one entry per CDR3 protein. The sample yields under 200,000 distinct CDR3 sequences, 65% seen once. The sample taken for sequencing was peripheral blood. The receptors originated from a woman aged 60-75 years with primary liver carcinoma and hepatitis B virus infection.

The V gene is TRBV28, the J gene TRBJ1-1; 8 bases match TRBD1. V lost 7 bases, J lost 11 bases, and 12 bases stayed unmatched. The CDR3 loop spans 13 amino acids. The germline V gene encodes CDR1 MDHEN and CDR2 SYDVKM. CDR3 nucleotides: TGTGCCAGCAAAAGGGCAGGGGGCCGGGGTGCTTTCTTT. Its protein is CASKRAGGRGAFF.

This clonotype has ten or more counts. The rearrangement uses TRBV4-1 and TRBJ2-2; TRBD2 matches at 11 bases. The CDR3 loop spans 16 amino acids. V shed 4 bases, J shed 6 bases, and the junction held 7 bases outside the gene matches. Looked up from germline, CDR1 is MGHRA and CDR2 is YSYEKL. DNA of the CDR3: TGCGCCAGCAGCCCAATAGCGGGAGGGGGGTCCGGGGAGCTGTTTTTT. Protein product: CASSPIAGGGSGELFF.

In its sample, this clonotype was seen once. A much more abundant neighbour one base away suggests this may be a read error. The chain employs TRBV5-5 and TRBJ1-5; weak D call: TRBD1 (5 bases). From germline, CDR1 is SGHKS and CDR2 YYEKEE (reference sequence). CDR3 size: 13 residues. The CDR3 here is CVSSLGPSQPQHF. As DNA, the CDR3 is TGTGTCAGCAGCTTGGGGCCCAGTCAGCCCCAGCATTTT.

This clonotype occurred many times. The chain couples TRBV6-5 to TRBJ2-1; 9 positions match TRBD2. V gave up 4 bases and J gave up 2 bases; unmatched junction bases: 3. CDR1 is MNHEY and CDR2 is SVGAGI in the germline V gene. The CDR3 length is 15 residues. DNA of the CDR3: TGTGCCAGCAGTTTAGCGGGGGAGCCCTACAATGAGCAGTTCTTC. Its translation: CASSLAGEPYNEQFF.

About this clonotype: Its ends do not fully match the called genes, so a read error is possible. V gene TRBV5-4 combines with J gene TRBJ2-7; TRBD1 is a possible D gene (5 bases). The CDR3 is 14 residues long. In germline, CDR1 is SGHNT, CDR2 YYREEE (reference sequence). CDR3: CASNLALERGEQYF. The CDR3 DNA is TGTGCCAGCAACTTGGCCTTGGAAAGGGGCGAGCAGTACTTC.

On this clonotype itself: Here the CDR3 omits its conserved ending phenylalanine or tryptophan, so a read error is the likely source. J is TRBJ2-3 and V is TRBV6-2 or TRBV6-3; the D is unclear. The CDR3 has 15 amino acids. Germline loops: CDR1 MNHEY, CDR2 SVGEGT. The CDR3 loop is CASSYSPSSDHTQYS. The CDR3 DNA reads as TGTGCCAGCAGCTACTCACCATCTAGTGACCATACGCAGTATTCT.

This clonotype was observed a single time. J is TRBJ1-4 and V is TRBV28; weak D call: TRBD1 (6 bases). The V gene's germline CDR1 is MDHEN and CDR2 SYDVKM. Trimming cost V 6 bases and J 8 bases, with 16 bases left between them. The CDR3 has 14 residues. The CDR3 loop is CASSLGHSMEKLFF. Here the CDR3 DNA reads TGTGCCAGCAGCCTGGGACACAGCATGGAAAAACTGTTTTTT.

The count of this clonotype is one. At one end, the junction sequence differs from germline, possibly due to a read error. The genes are TRBV6-6 and TRBJ1-4; TRBD1 matches at 9 bases. CDR3 length: 16 amino acids. The V gene's germline CDR1 is MNHNY and CDR2 SVGAGI (reference sequence). CDR3 protein: CGSSSQGQGISEKLFF. The CDR3 DNA reads TGTGGCAGCAGCTCACAAGGACAGGGGATAAGTGAAAAACTGTTTTTT.

A remark on this clonotype: An end of the junction does not agree with germline; a read error may underlie this. This rearrangement joins TRBV29-1 to TRBJ2-3; D perhaps matches TRBD1 (6 bases). Germline V gene sequence: CDR1 SQVTM, CDR2 ANQGSEA. This CDR3 has 12 residues. The CDR3 loop reads CSIALGADTQYF. As DNA, the CDR3 is TGCAGCATTGCCCTGGGGGCAGATACGCAGTACTTT.

This clonotype has a count of ten or more. This sequence joins TRBV14 and TRBJ1-2; D ambiguous. Germline-derived CDR1 and CDR2 are SGHDN and FVKESK. CDR3 length: 12 amino acids. V shed 3 bases and J shed 7 bases, with 9 bases lying between them. CDR3 in DNA: TGTGCCAGCAGCCAGCAGCGCTCTGGCTACACCTTC. It yields the protein CASSQQRSGYTF.